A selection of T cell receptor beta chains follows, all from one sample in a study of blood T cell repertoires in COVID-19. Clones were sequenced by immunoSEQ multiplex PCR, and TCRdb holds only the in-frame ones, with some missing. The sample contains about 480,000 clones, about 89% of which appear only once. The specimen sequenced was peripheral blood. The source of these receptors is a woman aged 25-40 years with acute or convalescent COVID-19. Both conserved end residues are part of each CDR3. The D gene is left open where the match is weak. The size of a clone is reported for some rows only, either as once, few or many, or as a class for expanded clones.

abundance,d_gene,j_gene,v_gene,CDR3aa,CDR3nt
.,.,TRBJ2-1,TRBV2,CASSPQGNEQFF,TGTGCCAGCAGCCCGCAGGGTAATGAGCAGTTCTTC
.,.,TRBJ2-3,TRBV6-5,CASSSVSPADTQYF,TGTGCCAGCAGTTCTGTATCCCCTGCAGATACGCAGTATTTT
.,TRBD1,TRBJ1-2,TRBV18,CASSPDRAEHGYTF,TGTGCCAGCTCACCCGACAGGGCGGAGCATGGCTACACCTTC
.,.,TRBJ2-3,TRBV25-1,CASKGGASTDTQYF,TGTGCCAGCAAAGGAGGGGCTAGCACAGATACGCAGTATTTT
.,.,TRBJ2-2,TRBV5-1,CASSGSSGPTGELFF,TGCGCCAGCAGCGGTTCGAGCGGGCCCACCGGGGAGCTGTTTTTT
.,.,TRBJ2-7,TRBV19,CAAGGRGLYEQYF,TGTGCAGCGGGGGGCAGGGGGCTTTACGAGCAGTACTTC
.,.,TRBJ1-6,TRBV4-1,CASSQDSQNTSPLHF,TGCGCCAGCAGCCAAGATTCCCAGAATACTTCACCCCTCCACTTT
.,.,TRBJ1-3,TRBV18,CASSPPSVNTIYF,TGTGCCAGCTCACCACCGTCCGTAAACACCATATATTTT
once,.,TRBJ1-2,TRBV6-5,CASSQGLVYGYTF,TGTGCCAGCAGTCAGGGGTTGGTCTATGGCTACACCTTC
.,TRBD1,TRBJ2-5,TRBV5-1,CASSLGGQGAVVETQYF,TGCGCCAGCAGCTTGGGAGGACAGGGGGCGGTAGTGGAGACCCAGTACTTC
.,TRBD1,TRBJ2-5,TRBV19,CASSWTGKALTETQYF,TGTGCCAGTAGTTGGACAGGGAAAGCCCTAACGGAGACCCAGTACTTC
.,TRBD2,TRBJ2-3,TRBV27,CASSLVSGSTDTQYF,TGTGCCAGCAGTTTGGTTAGCGGGAGCACAGATACGCAGTATTTT
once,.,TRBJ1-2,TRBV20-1,CSASGGYTF,TGCAGTGCTAGCGGTGGCTACACCTTC
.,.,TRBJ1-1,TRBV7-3,CASSLGEDTEAFF,TGTGCCAGCAGCTTGGGGGAGGACACTGAAGCTTTCTTT
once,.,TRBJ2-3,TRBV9,CASTDGEYTDTQYF,TGTGCCAGCACGGACGGGGAATACACAGATACGCAGTATTTT
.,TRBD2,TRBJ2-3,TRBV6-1,CASSDTGTRSDTQYF,TGTGCCAGCAGTGATACCGGGACTAGGAGTGATACGCAGTATTTT
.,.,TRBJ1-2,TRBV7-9,CASSFGSGSYGYTF,TGTGCCAGCAGCTTCGGGAGCGGGTCCTATGGCTACACCTTC
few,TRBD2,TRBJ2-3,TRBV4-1,CASSLSTSEDGTDTQYF,TGCGCCAGCAGCCTCTCGACTAGCGAGGACGGCACAGATACGCAGTATTTT
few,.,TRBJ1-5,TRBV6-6,CASTPLEAQPQHF,TGTGCCAGCACCCCTTTAGAGGCTCAGCCCCAGCATTTT
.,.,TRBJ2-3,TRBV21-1,CASTGSRGDTQYF,TGTGCCAGCACTGGGAGCCGGGGGGATACGCAGTATTTT
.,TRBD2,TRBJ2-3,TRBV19,CASSSSGALTDTQYF,TGTGCCAGTAGTTCTAGCGGGGCCCTCACAGATACGCAGTATTTT
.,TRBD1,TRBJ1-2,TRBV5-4,CASSLGGQGDYGYTF,TGTGCCAGCAGCTTGGGGGGACAGGGTGACTATGGCTACACCTTC
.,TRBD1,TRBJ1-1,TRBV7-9,CASSLAQGARTEAFF,TGTGCCAGCAGCTTAGCGCAGGGGGCGCGAACTGAAGCTTTCTTT
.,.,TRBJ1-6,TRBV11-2,CASSLAKGRPPLHF,TGTGCCAGCAGCTTAGCAAAGGGGCGCCCACCCCTCCACTTT
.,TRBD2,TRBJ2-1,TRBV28,CASSPRGAGGHEQFF,TGTGCCAGCAGTCCCCGAGGAGCGGGGGGGCACGAGCAGTTCTTC
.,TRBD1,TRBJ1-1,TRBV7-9,CASSSTGNEAFF,TGTGCCAGCAGCTCGACAGGGAATGAAGCTTTCTTT
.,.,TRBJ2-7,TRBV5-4,CASSFNYEQYF,TGTGCCAGCAGCTTTAACTACGAGCAGTACTTC
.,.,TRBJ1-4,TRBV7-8,CASSHEVGGALNEKLFF,TGTGCCAGCAGCCATGAGGTTGGAGGGGCCCTTAATGAAAAACTGTTTTTT
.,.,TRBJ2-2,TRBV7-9,CASSSSTGELFF,TGTGCCAGCAGCTCTAGTACCGGGGAGCTGTTTTTT
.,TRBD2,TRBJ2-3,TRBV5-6,CASSLSGRADTQYF,TGTGCCAGCAGCTTATCTGGGAGGGCAGATACGCAGTATTTT
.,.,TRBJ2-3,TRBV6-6,CASSYSRLSTDTQYF,TGTGCCAGCAGTTACTCGAGGCTATCCACAGATACGCAGTATTTT
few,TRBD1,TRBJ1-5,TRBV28,CSSNGQDSNQPQHF,TGTTCCTCCAACGGACAGGATAGCAATCAGCCCCAGCATTTT
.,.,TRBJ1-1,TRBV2,CARTLDSSNTEAFF,TGTGCCAGAACTCTGGACAGTTCGAACACTGAAGCTTTCTTT
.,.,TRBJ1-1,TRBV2,CASSEAGGNTEAFF,TGTGCCAGCAGTGAAGCGGGGGGAAACACTGAAGCTTTCTTT
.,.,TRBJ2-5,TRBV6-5,CASRQHIQETQYF,TGTGCCAGCAGACAGCATATCCAAGAGACCCAGTACTTC
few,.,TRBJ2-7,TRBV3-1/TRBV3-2,CASSVRGGTYEQYF,TGTGCCAGCAGCGTGAGAGGAGGAACCTACGAGCAGTACTTC
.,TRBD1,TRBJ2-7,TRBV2,CASSTSRDRGSYEQYF,TGTGCCAGCTCGACAAGCCGGGACAGGGGTTCCTACGAGCAGTACTTC
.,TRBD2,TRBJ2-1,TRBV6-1,CASSGTHTLAGGVNEQFF,TGTGCCAGCAGTGGAACACATACCCTAGCGGGGGGGGTCAATGAGCAGTTCTTC
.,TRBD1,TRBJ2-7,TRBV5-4,CASSSGTGGYEQYF,TGTGCCAGCAGCTCCGGGACAGGGGGCTACGAGCAGTACTTC
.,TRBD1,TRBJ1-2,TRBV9,CASSPSSRTGGNGYTF,TGTGCCAGCAGCCCATCGAGCCGGACAGGGGGGAATGGCTACACCTTC
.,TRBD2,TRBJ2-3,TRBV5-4,CASSFRTAGGPKDTQYF,TGTGCCAGCAGCTTCCGGACAGCGGGGGGGCCAAAAGATACGCAGTATTTT
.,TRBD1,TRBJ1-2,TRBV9,CASSVGGRGNYGYTF,TGTGCCAGCAGCGTAGGTGGCAGGGGGAACTATGGCTACACCTTC
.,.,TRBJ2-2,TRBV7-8,CASSLKGTGELFF,TGTGCCAGCAGCTTAAAGGGGACCGGGGAGCTGTTTTTT
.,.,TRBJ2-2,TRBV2,CASSGQGYTGELFF,TGTGCCAGCAGTGGCCAGGGATACACCGGGGAGCTGTTTTTT
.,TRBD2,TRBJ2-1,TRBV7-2,CASSFLAGDEQFF,TGTGCCAGCAGCTTTCTAGCGGGGGATGAGCAGTTCTTC
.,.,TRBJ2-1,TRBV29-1,CSVDIRQTISYNEQFF,TGCAGCGTTGATATCCGGCAGACTATCTCCTACAATGAGCAGTTCTTC
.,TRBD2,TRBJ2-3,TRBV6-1,CASSGRLAGGREAQYF,TGTGCCAGCAGTGGGAGACTAGCGGGGGGGCGGGAGGCGCAGTATTTT